Listed below are T cell receptor beta chains from one sample, sequenced in a study of cytomegalovirus exposure and HLA in healthy donors. Produced via immunoSEQ multiplex PCR; TCRdb's table is partial and in-frame only. The sample lists 180,000 or so clones, about 81% occurring once. Material for sequencing was PBMCs. Every receptor here comes from a man aged 35-49 years in good health and CMV-seronegative. Each CDR3 is given with its conserved first and last residue. D genes are given only for firm matches. Clone sizes are given selectively: once, few, many, or a class where the clone is expanded.

size: -; D: -; V: TRBV7-9; J: TRBJ1-5; DNA: TGTGCCAGCAGCCGAGCAGGGGCCGGCAATCAGCCCCAGCATTTT; CDR3: CASSRAGAGNQPQHF
size: -; D: -; V: TRBV27; J: TRBJ1-1; DNA: TGTGCCAGCAGTTTTATACAATCAATGAACACTGAAGCTTTCTTT; CDR3: CASSFIQSMNTEAFF
size: -; D: -; V: TRBV7-9; J: TRBJ2-5; DNA: TGTGCCAGCAGCTTACGGGACATCCAAGAGACCCAGTACTTC; CDR3: CASSLRDIQETQYF
size: once; D: -; V: TRBV30; J: TRBJ1-1; DNA: TGTGCCTGGAGTGTACAGTCTAACACTGAAGCTTTCTTT; CDR3: CAWSVQSNTEAFF
size: -; D: TRBD1; V: TRBV7-8; J: TRBJ2-1; DNA: TGTGCCAGCAGCTTAGAGGTCTCTCAGGGGGCAAGCAATGAGCAGTTCTTC; CDR3: CASSLEVSQGASNEQFF
size: -; D: -; V: TRBV11-3; J: TRBJ2-4; DNA: TGTGCCAGCAGCTTAGTCGGTCGACAGAAAAAAAACATTCAGTACTTC; CDR3: CASSLVGRQKKNIQYF
size: -; D: -; V: TRBV9; J: TRBJ2-1; DNA: TGTGCCAGCAGCGTAATCACGGGAAGTGGTGGGCGCAATGAGCAGTTCTTC; CDR3: CASSVITGSGGRNEQFF
size: -; D: TRBD2; V: TRBV19; J: TRBJ2-7; DNA: TGTGCCAGTAGTAGGGAAATAGCGGGAGGCTACGAGCAGTACTTC; CDR3: CASSREIAGGYEQYF
size: -; D: TRBD2; V: TRBV11-3; J: TRBJ2-3; DNA: TGTGCCAGCAGCCCAGCGGGGGGGCCCGCAGATACGCAGTATTTT; CDR3: CASSPAGGPADTQYF
size: -; D: TRBD1; V: TRBV6-5; J: TRBJ1-2; DNA: TGTGCCAGTAGACAGGGGGCGGGGGGCTACACCTTC; CDR3: CASRQGAGGYTF
size: -; D: TRBD1; V: TRBV4-3; J: TRBJ1-2; DNA: TGCGCCAGCAGCCAAGCCAGGGGGGTCGACTATGGCTACACCTTC; CDR3: CASSQARGVDYGYTF
size: -; D: -; V: TRBV6-4; J: TRBJ1-1; DNA: TGTGCCAGCAGACATAACACTGAAGCTTTCTTT; CDR3: CASRHNTEAFF
size: -; D: TRBD1; V: TRBV11-3; J: TRBJ2-5; DNA: TGTGCCAGCAGCTCCGGGACAGGGACAGAGACCCAGTACTTC; CDR3: CASSSGTGTETQYF
size: -; D: TRBD1; V: TRBV4-3; J: TRBJ1-6; DNA: TGCGCCAGCAGCCTGACAGGGAGCAATTCACCCCTCCACTTT; CDR3: CASSLTGSNSPLHF
size: -; D: -; V: TRBV28; J: TRBJ1-5; DNA: TGTGCCAGCAGTACCCGGACTGTCAATCAGCCCCAGCATTTT; CDR3: CASSTRTVNQPQHF
size: -; D: -; V: TRBV7-2; J: TRBJ2-2; DNA: TGTGCCAGCAGCTTAGGGACAGCGAACACCGGGGAGCTGTTTTTT; CDR3: CASSLGTANTGELFF
size: -; D: -; V: TRBV30; J: TRBJ2-7; DNA: TGTACGGCGGGATCCTACGAGCAGTACTTC; CDR3: CTAGSYEQYF
size: -; D: -; V: TRBV18; J: TRBJ2-1; DNA: TGTGCCAGCTCACCCTACCCCATTGATGAGCAGTTCTTC; CDR3: CASSPYPIDEQFF
size: -; D: -; V: TRBV13; J: TRBJ2-3; DNA: TGTGCCAGCAGCTTACGCCCTGGCCAAGATACGCAGTATTTT; CDR3: CASSLRPGQDTQYF
size: -; D: -; V: TRBV10-1; J: TRBJ2-5; DNA: TGCGCCATCTGGTGCCAGTACCAAGAGACCCAGTACTTC; CDR3: CAIWCQYQETQYF
size: -; D: -; V: TRBV7-9; J: TRBJ2-5; DNA: TGTGCCAGCAGCTTAGACGGGACACCCCGCGGAGAGACCCAGTACTTC; CDR3: CASSLDGTPRGETQYF
size: -; D: -; V: TRBV5-1; J: TRBJ2-3; DNA: TGCGCCAGCAGCTTGGGTGGGCTGGCAGATACGCAGTATTTT; CDR3: CASSLGGLADTQYF
size: -; D: -; V: TRBV7-3; J: TRBJ1-6; DNA: TGTGCCAGCAGCGCGGGACTCCGGACGAATTCACCCCTCCACTTT; CDR3: CASSAGLRTNSPLHF
size: -; D: -; V: TRBV15; J: TRBJ2-7; DNA: TGTGCCACCATAACCCACACCAGGGGACACCTGGGGGGGAATTTCTACGAGCAGTACTTC; CDR3: CATITHTRGHLGGNFYEQYF
size: -; D: TRBD2; V: TRBV2; J: TRBJ2-2; DNA: TGTGCCAGCAGTGAACGGAGTAGCGGGAGGGGGAACGGGGAGCTGTTTTTT; CDR3: CASSERSSGRGNGELFF
size: -; D: TRBD1; V: TRBV7-9; J: TRBJ1-2; DNA: TGTGCCAGCAGCTCACAGGGGGCGAGAGGCTACACCTTC; CDR3: CASSSQGARGYTF
size: -; D: TRBD1; V: TRBV5-1; J: TRBJ2-7; DNA: TGCGCCAGCAGCTTGGGTGGGACAGGGGATCGCGAGCAGTACTTC; CDR3: CASSLGGTGDREQYF
size: -; D: TRBD2; V: TRBV29-1; J: TRBJ2-7; DNA: TGCAGCGTCTCTAAGCGGGGGGGCCGGGACGAGCAGTACTTC; CDR3: CSVSKRGGRDEQYF
size: few; D: TRBD2; V: TRBV5-1; J: TRBJ2-2; DNA: TGCGCCAGCACCTTACTAGCGGGAGGGCCGGGGACCGGGGAGCTGTTTTTT; CDR3: CASTLLAGGPGTGELFF
size: -; D: -; V: TRBV27; J: TRBJ2-2; DNA: TGTGCCAGCAGTTTGAGCGGGAACACCGGGGAGCTGTTTTTT; CDR3: CASSLSGNTGELFF
size: -; D: TRBD2; V: TRBV29-1; J: TRBJ2-2; DNA: TGCAGCGTTCATACCGGGACTAGCGGGAGAAGGGGGGAGCTGTTTTTT; CDR3: CSVHTGTSGRRGELFF
size: -; D: -; V: TRBV10-3; J: TRBJ2-1; DNA: TGTGCCATCAGTGAGGCGACACCCTCCTACAATGAGCAGTTCTTC; CDR3: CAISEATPSYNEQFF
size: -; D: TRBD1; V: TRBV28; J: TRBJ1-5; DNA: TGTGCCAGCAGTTTAGGGGACAGGGGCCAGCCCCAGCATTTT; CDR3: CASSLGDRGQPQHF
size: -; D: TRBD2; V: TRBV7-9; J: TRBJ2-1; DNA: TGTGCCAGCAGCTTAGGCGGGAGGTACAATGAGCAGTTCTTC; CDR3: CASSLGGRYNEQFF
size: few; D: TRBD2; V: TRBV19; J: TRBJ2-5; DNA: TGTGCCAGTAGATATAGCGGGGAACAAGAGACCCAGTACTTC; CDR3: CASRYSGEQETQYF
size: -; D: TRBD1; V: TRBV5-5; J: TRBJ2-1; DNA: TGTGCCAGCAGCTTTTGGGACAGTGGGGATGAGCAGTTCTTC; CDR3: CASSFWDSGDEQFF
size: -; D: -; V: TRBV7-8; J: TRBJ1-2; DNA: TGTGCCAGCAGCTTAGCGGCGACATCTAACTATGGCTACACCTTC; CDR3: CASSLAATSNYGYTF
size: -; D: -; V: TRBV7-2; J: TRBJ2-7; DNA: TGTGCCAGCAGCTTAGTCGCTATGCAGGGCGTCTTATACTTC; CDR3: CASSLVAMQGVLYF
size: once; D: -; V: TRBV19; J: TRBJ1-3; DNA: TGTGCCAGTAGTACGGGAGCCCTCGGGGTAGCTGGAAACACCATATATTTT; CDR3: CASSTGALGVAGNTIYF
size: -; D: -; V: TRBV11-1; J: TRBJ2-1; DNA: TGTGCCAGCAAGAGGGCTGGGCGGACCTACTACAATGAGCAGTTCTTC; CDR3: CASKRAGRTYYNEQFF
size: -; D: TRBD1; V: TRBV6-1; J: TRBJ2-3; DNA: TGTGCCAGCAGTGAAAACAGGGGGGCTACGCAGTATTTT; CDR3: CASSENRGATQYF
size: -; D: TRBD1; V: TRBV28; J: TRBJ2-7; DNA: TGTGCCAGCAGCTCCGCCGGGACAGGGGGAGACGAGCAGTACTTC; CDR3: CASSSAGTGGDEQYF
size: few; D: TRBD1; V: TRBV7-2; J: TRBJ1-4; DNA: TGTGCCAGCAGCTTAGAAGGGGGCAGGGGTGAAAAACTGTTTTTT; CDR3: CASSLEGGRGEKLFF
size: -; D: TRBD1; V: TRBV5-1; J: TRBJ2-5; DNA: TGCGCCAGCAGCTCAACAGGGGGCACAACAGAGACCCAGTACTTC; CDR3: CASSSTGGTTETQYF
size: -; D: TRBD2; V: TRBV9; J: TRBJ2-7; DNA: TGTGCCAGCAGCGTTCTTCCAGCGGGAGGGCAGAACGAGCAGTACTTC; CDR3: CASSVLPAGGQNEQYF
size: -; D: TRBD2; V: TRBV6-5; J: TRBJ2-5; DNA: TGTGCCAGCAGTCCACTTCTAGCGGGGGCGAGGTACTTC; CDR3: CASSPLLAGARYF
size: -; D: TRBD2; V: TRBV7-2; J: TRBJ2-3; DNA: TGTGCCAGCAGCTCCCGGGACTACACAGATACGCAGTATTTT; CDR3: CASSSRDYTDTQYF
size: -; D: -; V: TRBV18; J: TRBJ1-1; DNA: TGTGCCAGCTCTGGGGGAGTGGGGACTACGAACACTGAAGCTTTCTTT; CDR3: CASSGGVGTTNTEAFF
size: few; D: -; V: TRBV4-1; J: TRBJ2-2; DNA: TGCGCCAGCAGCCGTCGGACAGATGGGGCCACCGGGGAGCTGTTTTTT; CDR3: CASSRRTDGATGELFF
size: -; D: -; V: TRBV28; J: TRBJ2-7; DNA: TGTGCCAGCAGTTTTTTTTTAGGACAGTCCTACGAGCAGTACTTC; CDR3: CASSFFLGQSYEQYF
size: -; D: TRBD2; V: TRBV4-2; J: TRBJ2-7; DNA: TGTGCCAGCAGCCAAGGTGGGTTCGGCGTACGGGGGGGCGAGCAGTACTTC; CDR3: CASSQGGFGVRGGEQYF
size: -; D: TRBD1; V: TRBV7-3; J: TRBJ2-3; DNA: TGTGCCAGCAGCCCGGCGGACAGGGGGTCCACAGATACGCAGTATTTT; CDR3: CASSPADRGSTDTQYF
size: -; D: TRBD1; V: TRBV28; J: TRBJ1-2; DNA: TGTGCCAGCCGAGAACAGGGGGGCTATGGCTACACCTTC; CDR3: CASREQGGYGYTF
size: few; D: -; V: TRBV7-2; J: TRBJ2-7; DNA: TGTGCCAGCAGCTTATCGAGGCGGGAGCAGTACTTC; CDR3: CASSLSRREQYF
size: -; D: TRBD2; V: TRBV7-2; J: TRBJ2-5; DNA: TGTGCCAGCAGCCGCACGCCTACTAGCGGGGGGGCCGGGGAGACCCAGTACTTC; CDR3: CASSRTPTSGGAGETQYF
size: once; D: -; V: TRBV4-2; J: TRBJ2-1; DNA: TGTGCCAGCAGCCAAGGGATGGGACACCCCAATGAGCAGTTCTTC; CDR3: CASSQGMGHPNEQFF
size: -; D: TRBD2; V: TRBV18; J: TRBJ2-3; DNA: TGTGCCAGCTCACCAAGTCGGAGAGTCCTACCGGGACTAGCGGGGGAAAGCACAGATACGCAGTATTTT; CDR3: CASSPSRRVLPGLAGESTDTQYF
size: few; D: -; V: TRBV7-6; J: TRBJ2-6; DNA: TGTGCCAGCAGCCCCAACGGGTTATCCCCACCATCTGGGGCCAACGTCCTGACTTTC; CDR3: CASSPNGLSPPSGANVLTF
size: -; D: -; V: TRBV19; J: TRBJ2-2; DNA: TGTGCCAGCAGATCCCCCGGCGGCACCGGGGAGCTGTTTTTT; CDR3: CASRSPGGTGELFF
size: -; D: TRBD1; V: TRBV6-5; J: TRBJ1-2; DNA: TGTGCCAGCAGTTACCCCTACGGACAGGGGATGGGCTACACCTTC; CDR3: CASSYPYGQGMGYTF